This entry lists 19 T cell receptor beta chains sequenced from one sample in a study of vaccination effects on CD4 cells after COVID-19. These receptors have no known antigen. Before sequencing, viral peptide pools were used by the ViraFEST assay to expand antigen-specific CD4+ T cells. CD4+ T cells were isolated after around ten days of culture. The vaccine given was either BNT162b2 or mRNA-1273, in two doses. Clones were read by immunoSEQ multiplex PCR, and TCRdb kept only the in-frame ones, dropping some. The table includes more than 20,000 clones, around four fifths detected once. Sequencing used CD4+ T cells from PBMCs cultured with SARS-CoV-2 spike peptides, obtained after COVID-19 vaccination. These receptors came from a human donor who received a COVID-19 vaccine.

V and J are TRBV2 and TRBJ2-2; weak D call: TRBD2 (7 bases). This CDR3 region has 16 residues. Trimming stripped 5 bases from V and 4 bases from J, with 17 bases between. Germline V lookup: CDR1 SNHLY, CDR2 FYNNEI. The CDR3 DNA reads TGTGCCAGCAGTCTAAACGGGGGGCAAGTCACCGGGGAGCTGTTTTTT. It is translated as CASSLNGGQVTGELFF. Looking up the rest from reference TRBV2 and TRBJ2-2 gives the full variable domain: EPEVTQTPSHQVTQMGQEVILRCVPISNHLYFYWYRQILGQKVEFLVSFYNNEISEKSEIFDDQFSVERPDGSNFTLKIRSTKLEDSAMYFCASSLNGGQVTGELFFGEGSRLTVL.

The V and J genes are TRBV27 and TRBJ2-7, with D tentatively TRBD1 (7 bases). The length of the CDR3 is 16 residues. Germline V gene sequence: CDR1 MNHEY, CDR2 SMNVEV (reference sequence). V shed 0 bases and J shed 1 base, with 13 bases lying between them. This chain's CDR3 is CASSLSSRDRSYEQYF. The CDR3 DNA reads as TGTGCCAGCAGTTTATCGTCGCGGGACAGATCCTACGAGCAGTACTTC.

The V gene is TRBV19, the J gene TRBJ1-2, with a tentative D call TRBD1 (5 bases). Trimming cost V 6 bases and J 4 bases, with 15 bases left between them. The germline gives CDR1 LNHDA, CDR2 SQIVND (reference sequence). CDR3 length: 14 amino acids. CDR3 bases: TGTGCCAGTAGACCCCAGGGAGTGGGCTATGGCTACACCTTC. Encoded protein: CASRPQGVGYGYTF.

This chain's CDR3 is CASSLAAGNTGELFF. CDR3 coding DNA: TGCGCCAGCAGCTTGGCAGCCGGGAACACCGGGGAGCTGTTTTTT. The chain employs TRBV5-1 and TRBJ2-2; D not certain. V was cut by 0 bases and J by 1 base, with 7 bases left in between. This CDR3 spans 15 amino acids. Germline values: CDR1 SGHRS, CDR2 YFSETQ.

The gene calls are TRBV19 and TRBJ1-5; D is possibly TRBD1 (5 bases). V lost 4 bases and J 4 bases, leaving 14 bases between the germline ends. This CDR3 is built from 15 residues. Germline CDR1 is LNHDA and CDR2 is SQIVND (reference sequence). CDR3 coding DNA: TGTGCCAGTAGTACCGGTACGGGGGTAAATCAGCCCCAGCATTTT. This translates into CASSTGTGVNQPQHF. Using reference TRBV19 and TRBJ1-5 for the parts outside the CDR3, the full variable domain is DGGITQSPKYLFRKEGQNVTLSCEQNLNHDAMYWYRQDPGQGLRLIYYSQIVNDFQKGDIAEGYSVSREKKESFPLTVTSAQKNPTAFYLCASSTGTGVNQPQHFGDGTRLSIL.

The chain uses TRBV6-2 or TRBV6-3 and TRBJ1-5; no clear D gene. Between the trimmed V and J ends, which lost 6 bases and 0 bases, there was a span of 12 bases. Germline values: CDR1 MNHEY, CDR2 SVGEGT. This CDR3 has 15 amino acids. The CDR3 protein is CASSNSLYSNQPQHF. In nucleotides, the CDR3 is TGTGCCAGCAGCAATAGTCTATATAGCAATCAGCCCCAGCATTTT.

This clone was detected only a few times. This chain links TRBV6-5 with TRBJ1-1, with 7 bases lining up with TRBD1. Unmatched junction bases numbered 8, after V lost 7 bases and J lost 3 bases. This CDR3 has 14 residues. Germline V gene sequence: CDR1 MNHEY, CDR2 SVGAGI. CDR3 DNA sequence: TGTGCCAGCAATGTACAGGGGACACACACTGAAGCTTTCTTT. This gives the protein CASNVQGTHTEAFF.

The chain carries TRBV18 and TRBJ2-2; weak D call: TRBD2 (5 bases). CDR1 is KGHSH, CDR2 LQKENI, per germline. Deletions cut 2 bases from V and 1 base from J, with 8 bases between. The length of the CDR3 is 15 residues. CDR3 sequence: CASSPRTGNTGELFF. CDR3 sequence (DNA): TGTGCCAGCTCACCAAGGACTGGGAACACCGGGGAGCTGTTTTTT.

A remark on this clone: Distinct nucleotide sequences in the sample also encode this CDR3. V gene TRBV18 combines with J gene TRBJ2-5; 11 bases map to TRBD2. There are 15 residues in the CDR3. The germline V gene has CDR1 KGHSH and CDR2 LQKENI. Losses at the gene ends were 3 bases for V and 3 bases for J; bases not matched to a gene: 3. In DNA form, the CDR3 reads TGTGCCAGCTCACCGCCGGGACTAGCGGAAGAGACCCAGTACTTC. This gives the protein CASSPPGLAEETQYF.

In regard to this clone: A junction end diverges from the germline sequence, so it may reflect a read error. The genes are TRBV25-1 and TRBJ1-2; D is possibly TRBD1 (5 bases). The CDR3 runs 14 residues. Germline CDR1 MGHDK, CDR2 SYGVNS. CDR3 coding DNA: TGTGCCAGCAGTGAAATCCCGGGACCCTCCCAGGTCGTCTTC. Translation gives CASSEIPGPSQVVF.

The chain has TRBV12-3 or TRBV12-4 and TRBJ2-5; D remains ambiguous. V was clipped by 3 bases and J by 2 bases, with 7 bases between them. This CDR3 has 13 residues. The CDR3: CASSLRWQETQYF. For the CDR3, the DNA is TGTGCCAGCAGTTTGCGCTGGCAAGAGACCCAGTACTTC.

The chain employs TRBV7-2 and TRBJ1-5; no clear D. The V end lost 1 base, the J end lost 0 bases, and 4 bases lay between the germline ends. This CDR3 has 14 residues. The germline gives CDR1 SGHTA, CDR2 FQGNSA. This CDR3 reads CASSLEYSNQPQHF. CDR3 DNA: TGTGCCAGCAGCTTAGAATATAGCAATCAGCCCCAGCATTTT.

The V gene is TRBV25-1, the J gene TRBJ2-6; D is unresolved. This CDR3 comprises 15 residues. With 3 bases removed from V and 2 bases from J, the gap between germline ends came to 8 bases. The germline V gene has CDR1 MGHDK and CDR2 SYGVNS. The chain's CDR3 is CASSESRPGANVLTF. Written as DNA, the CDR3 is TGTGCCAGCAGTGAGTCCAGGCCTGGGGCCAACGTCCTGACTTTC.

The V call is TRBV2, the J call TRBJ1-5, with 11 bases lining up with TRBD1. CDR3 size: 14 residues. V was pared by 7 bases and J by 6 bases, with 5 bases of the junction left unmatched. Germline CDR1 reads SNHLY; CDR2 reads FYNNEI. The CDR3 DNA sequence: TGTGCCAGCACGGGACAGGGGGTTTCTCAGCCCCAGCATTTT. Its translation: CASTGQGVSQPQHF.

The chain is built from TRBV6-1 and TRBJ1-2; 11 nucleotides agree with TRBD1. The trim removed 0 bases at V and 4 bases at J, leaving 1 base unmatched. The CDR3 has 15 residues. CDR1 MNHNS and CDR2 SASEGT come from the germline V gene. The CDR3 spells CASSEAGTGGYGYTF. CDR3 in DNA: TGTGCCAGCAGTGAAGCCGGGACAGGGGGCTATGGCTACACCTTC.

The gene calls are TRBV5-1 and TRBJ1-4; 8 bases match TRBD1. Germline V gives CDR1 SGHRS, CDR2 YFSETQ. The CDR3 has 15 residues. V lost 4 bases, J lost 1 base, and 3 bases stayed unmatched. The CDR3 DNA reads TGCGCCAGCAGCGTACAGGGGGAAACTAATGAAAAACTGTTTTTT. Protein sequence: CASSVQGETNEKLFF.

The CDR3 bases are TGTGCCAGCAGTGAAGGGACAGGGGCCGGGGAGCTGTTTTTT. Translating gives CASSEGTGAGELFF. The rearrangement uses TRBV6-1 and TRBJ2-2; 9 nucleotides line up with TRBD1. Germline CDR1 MNHNS, CDR2 SASEGT. The CDR3 length is 14 residues. The V gene end was trimmed by 1 base and the J gene end by 6 bases; junction bases not matched to a gene: 0.

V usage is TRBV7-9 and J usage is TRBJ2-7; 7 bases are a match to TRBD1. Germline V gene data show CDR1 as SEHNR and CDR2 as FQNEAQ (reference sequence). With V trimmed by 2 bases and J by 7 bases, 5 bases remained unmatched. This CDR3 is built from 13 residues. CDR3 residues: CASSLTGVGEQYF. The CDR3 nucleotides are TGTGCCAGCAGCTTAACAGGGGTCGGGGAGCAGTACTTC.

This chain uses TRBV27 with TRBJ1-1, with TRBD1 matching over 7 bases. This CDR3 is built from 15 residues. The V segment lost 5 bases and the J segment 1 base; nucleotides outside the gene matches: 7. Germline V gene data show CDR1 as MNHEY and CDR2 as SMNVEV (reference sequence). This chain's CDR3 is CASSPKTGRNTEAFF. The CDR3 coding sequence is TGTGCCAGCAGTCCCAAGACAGGGAGGAACACTGAAGCTTTCTTT.